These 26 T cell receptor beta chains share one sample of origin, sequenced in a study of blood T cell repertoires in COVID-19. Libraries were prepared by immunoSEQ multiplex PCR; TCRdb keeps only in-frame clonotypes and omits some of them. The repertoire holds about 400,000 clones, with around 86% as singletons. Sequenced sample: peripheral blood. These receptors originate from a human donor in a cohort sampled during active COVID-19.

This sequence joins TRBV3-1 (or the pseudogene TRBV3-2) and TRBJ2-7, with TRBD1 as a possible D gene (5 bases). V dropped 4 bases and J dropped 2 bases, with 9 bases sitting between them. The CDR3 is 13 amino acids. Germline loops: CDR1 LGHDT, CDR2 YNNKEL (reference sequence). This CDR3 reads CASSPQAPYEQYF. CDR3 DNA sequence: TGTGCCAGCAGCCCACAGGCGCCCTACGAGCAGTACTTC.

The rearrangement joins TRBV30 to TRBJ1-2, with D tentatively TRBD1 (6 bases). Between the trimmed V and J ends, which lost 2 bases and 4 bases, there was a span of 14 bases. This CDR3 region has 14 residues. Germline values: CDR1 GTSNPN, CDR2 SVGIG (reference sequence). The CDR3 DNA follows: TGTGCCTGGAGTCGCTCCGGGACACTCTATGGCTACACCTTC. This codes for CAWSRSGTLYGYTF.

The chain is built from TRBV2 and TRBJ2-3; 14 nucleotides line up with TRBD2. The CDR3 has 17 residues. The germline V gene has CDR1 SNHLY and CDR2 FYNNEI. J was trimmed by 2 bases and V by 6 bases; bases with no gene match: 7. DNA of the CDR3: TGTGCCAGCAGAACTCCGACTAGCGGGGGGGCCACAGATACGCAGTATTTT. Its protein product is CASRTPTSGGATDTQYF.

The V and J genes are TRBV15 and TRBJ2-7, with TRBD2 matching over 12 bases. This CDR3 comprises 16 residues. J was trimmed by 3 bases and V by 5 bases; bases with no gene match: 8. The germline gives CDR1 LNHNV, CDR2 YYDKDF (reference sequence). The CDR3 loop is CATSRGLAGFSYEQYF. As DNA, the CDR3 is TGTGCCACCAGCCGGGGACTAGCGGGCTTTAGCTACGAGCAGTACTTC.

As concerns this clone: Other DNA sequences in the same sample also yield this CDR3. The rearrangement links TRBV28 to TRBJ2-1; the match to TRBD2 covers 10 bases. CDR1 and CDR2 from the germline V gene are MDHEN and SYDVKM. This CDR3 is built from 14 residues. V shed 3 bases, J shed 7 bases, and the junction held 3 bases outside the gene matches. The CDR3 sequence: CASSFPSGSNEQFF. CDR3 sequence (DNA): TGTGCCAGCAGTTTCCCTAGCGGGAGTAATGAGCAGTTCTTC.

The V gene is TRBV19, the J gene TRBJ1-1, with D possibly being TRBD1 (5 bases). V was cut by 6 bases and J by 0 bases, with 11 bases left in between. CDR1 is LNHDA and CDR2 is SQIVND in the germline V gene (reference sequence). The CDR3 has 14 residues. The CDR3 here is CASSPGLMNTEAFF. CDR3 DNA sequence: TGTGCCAGTAGCCCGGGACTCATGAACACTGAAGCTTTCTTT.

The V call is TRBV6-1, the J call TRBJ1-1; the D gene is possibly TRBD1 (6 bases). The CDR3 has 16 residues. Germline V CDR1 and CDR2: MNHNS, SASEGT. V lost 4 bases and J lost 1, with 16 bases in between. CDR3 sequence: CASSAPGQGKNTEAFF. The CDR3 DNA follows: TGTGCCAGCAGTGCCCCTGGGCAGGGGAAGAACACTGAAGCTTTCTTT.

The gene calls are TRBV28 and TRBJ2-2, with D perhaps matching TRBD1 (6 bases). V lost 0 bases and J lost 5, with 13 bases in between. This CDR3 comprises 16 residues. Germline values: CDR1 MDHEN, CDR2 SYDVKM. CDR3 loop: CASSLWDSSGTGELFF. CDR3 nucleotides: TGTGCCAGCAGTTTATGGGACAGTTCGGGAACCGGGGAGCTGTTTTTT. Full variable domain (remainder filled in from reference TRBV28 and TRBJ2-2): DVKVTQSSRYLVKRTGEKVFLECVQDMDHENMFWYRQDPGLGLRLIYFSYDVKMKEKGDIPEGYSVSREKKERFSLILESASTNQTSMYLCASSLWDSSGTGELFFGEGSRLTVL.

CDR3 residues: CAWSVEAGQETQYF. The CDR3 DNA sequence: TGTGCCTGGAGTGTCGAAGCAGGTCAAGAGACCCAGTACTTC. This chain joins TRBV30 and TRBJ2-5; D remains unclear. Trimming removed 0 bases from V and 2 bases from J, with 10 bases in between. Germline loops: CDR1 GTSNPN, CDR2 SVGIG (reference sequence). CDR3 length: 14 residues.

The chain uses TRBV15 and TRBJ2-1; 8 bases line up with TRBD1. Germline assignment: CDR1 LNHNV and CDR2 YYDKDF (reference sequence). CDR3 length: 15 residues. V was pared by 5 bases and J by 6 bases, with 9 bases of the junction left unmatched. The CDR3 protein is CATSRSLTGGNEQFF. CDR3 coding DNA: TGTGCCACCAGCCGCTCCCTCACAGGGGGCAATGAGCAGTTCTTC.

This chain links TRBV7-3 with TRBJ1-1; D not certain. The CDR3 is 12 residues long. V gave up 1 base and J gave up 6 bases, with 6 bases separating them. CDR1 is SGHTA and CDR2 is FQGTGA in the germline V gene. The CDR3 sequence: CASSLISPEAFF. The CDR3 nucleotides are TGTGCCAGCAGCTTAATCTCCCCTGAAGCTTTCTTT. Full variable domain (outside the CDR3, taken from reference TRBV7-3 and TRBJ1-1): GAGVSQTPSNKVTEKGKYVELRCDPISGHTALYWYRQSLGQGPEFLIYFQGTGAADDSGLPNDRFFAVRPEGSVSTLKIQRTERGDSAVYLCASSLISPEAFFGQGTRLTVV.

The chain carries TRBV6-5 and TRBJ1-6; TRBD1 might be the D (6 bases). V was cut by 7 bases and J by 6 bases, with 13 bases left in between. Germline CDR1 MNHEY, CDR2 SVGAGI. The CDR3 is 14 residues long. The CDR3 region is CASTRGGVNSPLHF. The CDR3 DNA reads TGTGCCAGCACCCGCGGGGGCGTTAATTCACCCCTCCACTTT.

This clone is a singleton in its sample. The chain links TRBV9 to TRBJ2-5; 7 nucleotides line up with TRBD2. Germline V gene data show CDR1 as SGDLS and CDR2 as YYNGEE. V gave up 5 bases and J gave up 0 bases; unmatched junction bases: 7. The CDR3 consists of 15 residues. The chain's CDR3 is CASSRGELYQETQYF. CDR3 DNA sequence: TGTGCCAGCAGTCGGGGGGAACTGTACCAAGAGACCCAGTACTTC.

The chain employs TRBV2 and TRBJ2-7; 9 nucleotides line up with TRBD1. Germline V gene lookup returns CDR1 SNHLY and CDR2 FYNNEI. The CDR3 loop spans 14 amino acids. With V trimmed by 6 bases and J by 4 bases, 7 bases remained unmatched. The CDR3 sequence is CASSWDRDKYEQYF. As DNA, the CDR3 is TGTGCCAGCAGCTGGGACAGGGACAAATACGAGCAGTACTTC.

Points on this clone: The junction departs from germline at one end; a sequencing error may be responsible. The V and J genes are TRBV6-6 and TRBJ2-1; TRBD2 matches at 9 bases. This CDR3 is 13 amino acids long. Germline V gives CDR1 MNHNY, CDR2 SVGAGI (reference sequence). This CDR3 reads CAAAGGPGNEQFF. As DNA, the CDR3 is TGCGCGGCGGCGGGAGGGCCGGGAAATGAGCAGTTCTTC.

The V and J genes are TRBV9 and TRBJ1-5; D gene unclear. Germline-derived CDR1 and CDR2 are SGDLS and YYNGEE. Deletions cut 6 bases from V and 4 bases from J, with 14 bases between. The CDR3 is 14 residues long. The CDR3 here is CASNSREWNQPQHF. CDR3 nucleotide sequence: TGTGCCAGCAATAGTCGCGAGTGGAATCAGCCCCAGCATTTT.

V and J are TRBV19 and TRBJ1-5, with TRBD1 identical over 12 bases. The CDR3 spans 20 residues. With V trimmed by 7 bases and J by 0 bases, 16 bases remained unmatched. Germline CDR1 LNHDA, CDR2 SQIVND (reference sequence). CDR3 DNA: TGTGCCAGTACCCAGGAATGGGGGACAGGGGGCGATTATAGCAATCAGCCCCAGCATTTT. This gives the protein CASTQEWGTGGDYSNQPQHF.

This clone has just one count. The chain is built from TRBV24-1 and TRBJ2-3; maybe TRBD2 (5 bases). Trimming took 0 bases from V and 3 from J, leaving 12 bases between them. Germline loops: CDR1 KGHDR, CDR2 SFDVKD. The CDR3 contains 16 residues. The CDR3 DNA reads TGTGCCACCAGTGATTTGAGAGGGAAGGAAACAGATACGCAGTATTTT. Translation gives CATSDLRGKETDTQYF.

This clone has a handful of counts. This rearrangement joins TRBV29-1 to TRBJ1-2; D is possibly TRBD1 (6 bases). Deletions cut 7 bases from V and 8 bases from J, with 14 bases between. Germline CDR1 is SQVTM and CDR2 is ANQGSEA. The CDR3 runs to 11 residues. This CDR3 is CSARDMEGYTF. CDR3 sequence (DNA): TGCAGCGCCCGGGACATGGAAGGCTACACCTTC.

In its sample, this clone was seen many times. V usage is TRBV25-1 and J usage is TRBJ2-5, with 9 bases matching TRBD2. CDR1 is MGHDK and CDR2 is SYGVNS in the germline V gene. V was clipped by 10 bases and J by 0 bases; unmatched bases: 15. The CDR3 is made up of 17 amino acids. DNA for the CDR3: TGTGCCACCACCTCATGGTCTAGCGGGGAGCACCAAGAGACCCAGTACTTC. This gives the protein CATTSWSSGEHQETQYF.

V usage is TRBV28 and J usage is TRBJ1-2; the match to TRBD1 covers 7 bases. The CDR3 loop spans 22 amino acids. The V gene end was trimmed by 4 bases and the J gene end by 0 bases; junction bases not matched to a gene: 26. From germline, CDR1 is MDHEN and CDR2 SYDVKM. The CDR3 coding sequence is TGTGCCAGCAGTTCCCTGCTATCCCCCTTGGACAGGCATAAAACTTCTAACTATGGCTACACCTTC. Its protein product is CASSSLLSPLDRHKTSNYGYTF.

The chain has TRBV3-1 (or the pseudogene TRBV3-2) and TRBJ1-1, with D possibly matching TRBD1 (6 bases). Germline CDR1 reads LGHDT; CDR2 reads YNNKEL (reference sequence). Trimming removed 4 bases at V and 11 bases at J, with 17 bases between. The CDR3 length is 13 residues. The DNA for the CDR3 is TGTGCCAGCAGCCGGAACAGGGCTCGTTTGGCTTTCTTT. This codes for CASSRNRARLAFF.

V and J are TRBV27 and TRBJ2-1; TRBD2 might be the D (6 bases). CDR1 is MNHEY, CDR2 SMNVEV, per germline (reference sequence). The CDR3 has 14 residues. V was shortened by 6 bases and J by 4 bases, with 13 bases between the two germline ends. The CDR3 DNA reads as TGTGCCAGCAGCTACGGGAGTCAGTACAATGAGCAGTTCTTC. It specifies CASSYGSQYNEQFF.

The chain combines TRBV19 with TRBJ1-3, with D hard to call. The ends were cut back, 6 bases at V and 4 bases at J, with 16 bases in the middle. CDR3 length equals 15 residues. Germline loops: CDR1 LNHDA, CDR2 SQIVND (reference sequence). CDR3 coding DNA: TGTGCCAGTAGCCCCACGGGAGAAAGCGGAAACACCATATATTTT. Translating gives CASSPTGESGNTIYF.

CDR3 protein: CASSDSAGFEQFF. The DNA for the CDR3 is TGTGCCAGCAGTGACTCGGCAGGGTTTGAGCAGTTCTTC. The rearrangement uses TRBV6-4 and TRBJ2-1, with D possibly being TRBD1 (5 bases). CDR1 and CDR2 (germline): MRHNA, SNTAGT. With 0 bases removed from V and 9 bases from J, the gap between germline ends came to 9 bases. The CDR3 sequence is 13 residues long.

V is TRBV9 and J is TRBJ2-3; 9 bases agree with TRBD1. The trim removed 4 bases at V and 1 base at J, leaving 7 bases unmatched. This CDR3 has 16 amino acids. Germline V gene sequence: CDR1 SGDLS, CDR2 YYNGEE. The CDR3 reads CASSIRTGDGTDTQYF. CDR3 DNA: TGTGCCAGCAGCATTAGGACAGGGGACGGCACAGATACGCAGTATTTT.